This T cell receptor (beta chain) was retrieved from a study of technical replicates of blood from several donors. Trimming left V 7 bases short and J 0 bases short, with 12 bases between. CDR1 is GTSNPN, CDR2 SVGIG, per germline (reference sequence). The CDR3 runs 13 residues. This table comes from immunoSEQ multiplex PCR, and its TCRdb copy is limited to in-frame clones, with some not included. The table records roughly 100,000 clones, approximately 96% of them present only once. Material: T cells isolated from PBMCs. The chain combines TRBV30 with TRBJ2-5; D is unclear. This clonotype was obtained from a human donor in good health. CDR3 residues: CASATEYQETQYF. The CDR3, as DNA: TGTGCCTCGGCTACGGAGTACCAAGAGACCCAGTACTTC.